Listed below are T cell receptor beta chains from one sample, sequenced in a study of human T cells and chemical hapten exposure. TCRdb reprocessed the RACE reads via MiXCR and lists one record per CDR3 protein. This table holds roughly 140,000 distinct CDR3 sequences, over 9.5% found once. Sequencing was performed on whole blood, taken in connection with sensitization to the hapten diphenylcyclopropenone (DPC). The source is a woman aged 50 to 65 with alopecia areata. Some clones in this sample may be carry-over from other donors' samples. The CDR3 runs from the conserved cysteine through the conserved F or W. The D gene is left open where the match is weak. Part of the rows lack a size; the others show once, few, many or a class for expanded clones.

CDR3aa: CASRGDSNSPLHF
CDR3nt: TGTGCCAGCAGGGGAGACAGTAATTCACCCCTCCACTTT
v_gene: TRBV28
abundance: -
d_gene: -
j_gene: TRBJ1-6

CDR3aa: CASSYSSRASSGNTIYF
CDR3nt: TGTGCCAGCAGTTACAGTAGTAGGGCAAGCTCTGGAAACACCATATATTTT
v_gene: TRBV6-5
abundance: many
d_gene: -
j_gene: TRBJ1-3

CDR3aa: CASSDIRGNEQFF
CDR3nt: TGTGCCAGCAGTGACATAAGGGGCAATGAGCAGTTCTTC
v_gene: TRBV6-4
abundance: many
d_gene: -
j_gene: TRBJ2-1

CDR3aa: CASSLEGTSLKGEQFF
CDR3nt: TGTGCCAGCAGCTTAGAAGGGACTAGCCTCAAGGGTGAGCAGTTCTTC
v_gene: TRBV11-2
abundance: -
d_gene: TRBD2
j_gene: TRBJ2-1

CDR3aa: CASSWISSYNEQFF
CDR3nt: TGTGCCAGCAGTTGGATTAGCTCCTACAATGAGCAGTTCTTC
v_gene: TRBV6-2/TRBV6-3
abundance: few
d_gene: -
j_gene: TRBJ2-1

CDR3aa: CASSFTRHTEAFF
CDR3nt: TGTGCCAGCAGTTTTACCAGGCACACTGAAGCTTTCTTT
v_gene: TRBV12-3/TRBV12-4
abundance: -
d_gene: -
j_gene: TRBJ1-1

CDR3aa: CASTGGVNQPQHF
CDR3nt: TGTGCCAGCACCGGGGGGGTGAATCAGCCCCAGCATTTT
v_gene: TRBV12-3/TRBV12-4
abundance: few
d_gene: -
j_gene: TRBJ1-5

CDR3aa: CASSLGHWGRSGELFF
CDR3nt: TGTGCCAGCAGTTTGGGTCACTGGGGGCGATCCGGGGAGCTGTTTTTT
v_gene: TRBV27
abundance: few
d_gene: -
j_gene: TRBJ2-2

CDR3aa: CASSYSTSGSTVTEQFF
CDR3nt: TGTGCCAGCAGTTACTCTACTAGCGGGAGTACGGTTACTGAGCAGTTCTTC
v_gene: TRBV6-5
abundance: few
d_gene: TRBD2
j_gene: TRBJ2-1

CDR3aa: CASSNAPNTEAFF
CDR3nt: TGTGCCAGCAGCAACGCCCCGAACACTGAAGCTTTCTTT
v_gene: TRBV21-1
abundance: -
d_gene: -
j_gene: TRBJ1-1

CDR3aa: CSVESQGSGLNEQFF
CDR3nt: TGCAGCGTTGAGTCCCAGGGGAGCGGTTTAAATGAGCAGTTCTTC
v_gene: TRBV29-1
abundance: few
d_gene: -
j_gene: TRBJ2-1

CDR3aa: CRVGQAFYEQYF
CDR3nt: TGCAGGGTGGGACAGGCATTCTACGAGCAGTACTTC
v_gene: TRBV20-1
abundance: -
d_gene: TRBD1
j_gene: TRBJ2-7

CDR3aa: CAIRGPNTEAFF
CDR3nt: TGTGCCATCAGGGGTCCGAACACTGAAGCTTTCTTT
v_gene: TRBV10-3
abundance: -
d_gene: -
j_gene: TRBJ1-1

CDR3aa: CAARPGTGGADTQYF
CDR3nt: TGTGCCGCAAGACCCGGGACAGGGGGCGCAGATACGCAGTATTTT
v_gene: TRBV10-3
abundance: -
d_gene: TRBD1
j_gene: TRBJ2-3

CDR3aa: CSAPGTPGSYNEQFF
CDR3nt: TGCAGCGCCCCCGGGACTCCAGGGTCCTACAATGAGCAGTTCTTC
v_gene: TRBV29-1
abundance: -
d_gene: -
j_gene: TRBJ2-1

CDR3aa: CASSLDAGGYNEQFF
CDR3nt: TGTGCTAGCAGCTTAGATGCGGGAGGGTACAATGAGCAGTTCTTC
v_gene: TRBV7-7
abundance: -
d_gene: TRBD2
j_gene: TRBJ2-1

CDR3aa: CASSQALGQGIAKNIQYF
CDR3nt: TGTGCCAGCAGCCAAGCGTTGGGACAGGGGATAGCCAAAAACATTCAGTACTTC
v_gene: TRBV3-1
abundance: -
d_gene: TRBD1
j_gene: TRBJ2-4

CDR3aa: CSALRPGGTGELFF
CDR3nt: TGCAGCGCCCTCCGTCCAGGGGGCACCGGGGAGCTGTTTTTT
v_gene: TRBV29-1
abundance: many
d_gene: TRBD1
j_gene: TRBJ2-2

CDR3aa: CASSTLGEQYF
CDR3nt: TGTGCCAGCAGTACTCTGGGCGAGCAGTACTTC
v_gene: TRBV12-3/TRBV12-4
abundance: many
d_gene: -
j_gene: TRBJ2-7

CDR3aa: CASSQDRTSGRGEQYF
CDR3nt: TGCGCCAGCAGCCAAGACAGGACTAGCGGGAGGGGTGAGCAGTACTTC
v_gene: TRBV4-3
abundance: many
d_gene: TRBD2
j_gene: TRBJ2-7

CDR3aa: CASRPYNEQFF
CDR3nt: TGTGCAAGTCGCCCTTACAATGAGCAGTTCTTC
v_gene: TRBV12-2
abundance: many
d_gene: -
j_gene: TRBJ2-1

CDR3aa: CASSREGKAEAFF
CDR3nt: TGTGCCAGCAGCCGCGAGGGGAAAGCTGAAGCTTTCTTT
v_gene: TRBV5-5
abundance: -
d_gene: -
j_gene: TRBJ1-1

CDR3aa: CASRYTEAFF
CDR3nt: TGTGCCAGCAGGTACACTGAAGCTTTCTTT
v_gene: TRBV6-6
abundance: -
d_gene: -
j_gene: TRBJ1-1

CDR3aa: CASSRTGGGNEQSF
CDR3nt: TGTGCCAGCAGCCGGACAGGGGGCGGGAATGAGCAGTCCTTC
v_gene: TRBV7-9
abundance: few
d_gene: TRBD1
j_gene: TRBJ2-1

CDR3aa: CASSPGTPTYEQYF
CDR3nt: TGTGCCAGCAGCCCCGGGACACCCACCTACGAGCAGTACTTC
v_gene: TRBV5-5
abundance: few
d_gene: -
j_gene: TRBJ2-7

CDR3aa: CASSQDIGTGRETQYF
CDR3nt: TGTGCCAGCAGCCAAGATATTGGGACAGGTCGGGAGACCCAGTACTTC
v_gene: TRBV3-1
abundance: -
d_gene: TRBD1
j_gene: TRBJ2-5

CDR3aa: CSVDPSDNEQFF
CDR3nt: TGCAGCGTTGACCCCTCGGACAATGAGCAGTTCTTC
v_gene: TRBV29-1
abundance: few
d_gene: -
j_gene: TRBJ2-1

CDR3aa: CASSDGLAGEYEQFF
CDR3nt: TGTGCCAGCAGCGACGGACTAGCGGGAGAGTATGAGCAGTTCTTC
v_gene: TRBV7-3
abundance: -
d_gene: TRBD2
j_gene: TRBJ2-1

CDR3aa: CASSLERASSYNEQFF
CDR3nt: TGCGCCAGCAGCTTGGAACGGGCGAGCTCCTACAATGAGCAGTTCTTC
v_gene: TRBV5-1
abundance: many
d_gene: -
j_gene: TRBJ2-1

CDR3aa: CASSLSGGGYEQYF
CDR3nt: TGTGCCAGCAGTTTATCCGGGGGGGGCTACGAGCAGTACTTC
v_gene: TRBV28
abundance: few
d_gene: TRBD2
j_gene: TRBJ2-7

CDR3aa: CASRGIGGRFYNEQFF
CDR3nt: TGTGCCAGCAGGGGGATAGGAGGGAGATTCTACAATGAGCAGTTCTTC
v_gene: TRBV6-4
abundance: -
d_gene: -
j_gene: TRBJ2-1

CDR3aa: CSVVGDSTDTQYF
CDR3nt: TGCAGCGTTGTAGGAGATTCCACAGATACGCAGTATTTT
v_gene: TRBV29-1
abundance: few
d_gene: -
j_gene: TRBJ2-3

CDR3aa: CSANGGAYEQYF
CDR3nt: TGCAGTGCTAACGGGGGGGCCTACGAGCAGTACTTC
v_gene: TRBV20-1
abundance: few
d_gene: TRBD2
j_gene: TRBJ2-7

CDR3aa: CASSSRGGGHTGELFF
CDR3nt: TGTGCCAGCAGCTCTCGGGGGGGAGGGCATACCGGGGAGCTGTTTTTT
v_gene: TRBV6-5
abundance: -
d_gene: TRBD2
j_gene: TRBJ2-2

CDR3aa: CASSPGRRGKAYEQYF
CDR3nt: TGTGCCAGTAGTCCCGGACGAAGGGGAAAGGCCTACGAGCAGTACTTC
v_gene: TRBV19
abundance: few
d_gene: -
j_gene: TRBJ2-7

CDR3aa: CSVQQGVQETQYF
CDR3nt: TGCAGCGTCCAACAGGGGGTACAAGAGACCCAGTACTTC
v_gene: TRBV29-1
abundance: -
d_gene: TRBD1
j_gene: TRBJ2-5